This TCR beta chain was observed in a study of OX40 agonist ivuxolimab in advanced cancers. About the study: Enrolled patients in dose escalation had cancers that were hepatocellular carcinoma, melanoma, renal cell or head and neck cancer.

Individuals having autoimmune disease history or systemic immunosuppression were not enrolled. This clone was picked up a small number of times. Clones were sequenced by immunoSEQ multiplex PCR, and TCRdb holds only the in-frame ones, with some missing. The sample has roughly 14,000 clones, about 82% seen once. The sequence was obtained from an adult with an advanced solid tumor such as melanoma, head and neck, liver or kidney cancer. The sample in question was CD4+ or CD8+ T cells sorted from blood, obtained in a trial of the OX40 agonist ivuxolimab.

The CDR3 nucleotides are TGTGCCAGCAGCGTAGGAACAGCTTCTAACTATGGCTACACCTTC. Amino acid sequence: CASSVGTASNYGYTF. The chain is built from TRBV9 and TRBJ1-2; the D is unclear. The ends were cut back, 0 bases at V and 0 bases at J, with 9 bases in the middle. The CDR3 sequence is 15 residues long. Germline CDR1 is SGDLS and CDR2 is YYNGEE.